Listed below are T cell receptor beta chains from one sample, sequenced in a study of T-cell reconstitution after alpha-beta-depleted transplantation in children. TCRdb reprocessed the PCR reads with MiXCR, giving one entry per CDR3 protein. The sample yields 200,000 to 250,000 distinct CDR3 sequences, approximately 10% seen once. Sequences were derived from PBMCs from the stem cell graft donor, sampled from the stem cell graft. The receptors were sampled from a human donor who donated a stem cell graft to a child with acute lymphoblastic leukemia. CDR3s include the opening cysteine and the closing phenylalanine or tryptophan. A D gene is named only where the DNA matches it firmly. The size field is filled for only some rows; it gives once, few, many or a size class.

>.|TRBJ1-5|TRBV12-3/TRBV12-4|.
CASSLIGGGNFNQPQHF
TGTGCCAGCAGTTTGATCGGAGGGGGGAATTTCAATCAGCCCCAGCATTTT
>TRBD1|TRBJ2-1|TRBV11-2|.
CASSSPGQGLYNEQFF
TGTGCCAGCAGCTCCCCGGGACAGGGACTATACAATGAGCAGTTCTTC
>.|TRBJ2-4|TRBV4-2|.
CASSRDERNIQYF
TGTGCCAGCAGTCGAGACGAAAGGAACATTCAGTACTTC
>TRBD1|TRBJ1-4|TRBV7-9|many
CASSRDRVEKLFF
TGTGCCAGCAGCCGGGACAGGGTCGAAAAACTGTTTTTT
>TRBD2|TRBJ2-3|TRBV7-2|.
CASSLAGGGGNTQYF
TGTGCCAGCAGCTTAGCCGGCGGGGGAGGGAATACGCAGTATTTT
>.|TRBJ2-1|TRBV24-1|many
CATSALTAYEQFF
TGTGCCACCAGTGCTTTAACAGCGTATGAGCAGTTCTTC
>.|TRBJ2-5|TRBV5-1|many
CASSDGGTAPRETQYF
TGCGCCAGCAGCGACGGAGGGACGGCACCTCGGGAGACCCAGTACTTC
>.|TRBJ2-2|TRBV27|.
CASSPSYRVNTGELFF
TGTGCCAGCAGCCCGTCTTACAGGGTTAACACCGGGGAGCTGTTTTTT
>.|TRBJ1-1|TRBV5-1|many
CASSLAGRGNTEAFF
TGCGCCAGCAGCTTGGCCGGGAGGGGCAACACTGAAGCTTTCTTT
>.|TRBJ2-7|TRBV4-1|many
CASSLVMGVRYEQYF
TGCGCCAGCAGCCTAGTGATGGGGGTCCGCTACGAGCAGTACTTC
>.|TRBJ1-2|TRBV13|many
CASKVQGYYGYTF
TGTGCCAGCAAGGTACAAGGGTACTATGGCTACACCTTC
>.|TRBJ1-2|TRBV7-9|.
CASSLVYGYTF
TGTGCCAGCAGCTTAGTCTATGGCTACACCTTC
>TRBD2|TRBJ2-7|TRBV3-1|medium-sized
CASSSRGGASYEQYF
TGTGCCAGCAGCTCCCGCGGGGGGGCTTCCTACGAGCAGTACTTC
>TRBD2|TRBJ2-5|TRBV5-1|few
CASSTGTSGAETQYF
TGCGCCAGCAGCACAGGGACTAGCGGGGCGGAGACCCAGTACTTC
>TRBD2|TRBJ2-1|TRBV7-9|.
CASSLAGGGAYNEQFF
TGTGCCAGCAGCTTAGCGGGCGGGGGGGCCTACAATGAGCAGTTCTTC
>.|TRBJ2-3|TRBV7-2|many
CASSLKRADRTDTQYF
TGTGCCAGCAGCTTGAAGAGGGCCGACCGCACAGATACGCAGTATTTT
>.|TRBJ1-1|TRBV6-5|many
CASRRRNTEAFF
TGTGCCAGCAGGCGAAGGAACACTGAAGCTTTCTTT
>.|TRBJ2-1|TRBV7-9|.
CASSSPMKLAISEQFF
TGTGCCAGCAGCTCTCCGATGAAGCTAGCTATAAGTGAGCAGTTCTTC
>.|TRBJ2-3|TRBV12-3/TRBV12-4|.
CASSLALGAGRTDTQYF
TGTGCCAGCAGTTTAGCGCTGGGGGCAGGGAGGACAGATACGCAGTATTTT
>TRBD1|TRBJ1-6|TRBV5-1|.
CASSFPNGTGGWNSPLHF
TGCGCCAGCAGCTTCCCCAACGGGACAGGGGGGTGGAATTCACCCCTCCACTTT
>TRBD2|TRBJ2-1|TRBV7-2|many
CASSFSRLAFSYNEQFF
TGTGCCAGCAGCTTCTCAAGACTAGCGTTCTCCTACAATGAGCAGTTCTTC
>.|TRBJ2-7|TRBV5-1|.
CASSLEPYEQYF
TGCGCCAGCAGCTTGGAACCCTACGAGCAGTACTTC
>.|TRBJ2-3|TRBV5-1|.
CASSSGLSTDTQYF
TGCGCCAGCAGCTCCGGCCTAAGCACAGATACGCAGTATTTT
>.|TRBJ1-2|TRBV9|few
CASTAVPLGYTF
TGTGCCAGCACCGCCGTACCTTTGGGCTACACCTTC
>.|TRBJ1-4|TRBV7-2|.
CASSGARTDEKLFF
TGTGCCAGCAGCGGAGCCCGGACAGATGAAAAACTGTTTTTT
>.|TRBJ2-3|TRBV11-2|few
CASSVSQGLGDTQYF
TGTGCCAGCAGCGTATCACAGGGTCTGGGAGATACGCAGTATTTT
>.|TRBJ1-3|TRBV24-1|many
CATSDPLGNTIYF
TGTGCCACCAGTGATCCTCTTGGAAACACCATATATTTT
>.|TRBJ2-5|TRBV10-3|many
CAISVSDSGPVTKETQYF
TGTGCCATCAGTGTGTCGGACAGTGGTCCCGTCACGAAAGAGACCCAGTACTTC
>TRBD1|TRBJ1-2|TRBV27|many
CASSLGGGVRYGYTF
TGTGCCAGCAGTTTAGGAGGGGGCGTTCGTTATGGCTACACCTTC
>.|TRBJ2-3|TRBV5-1|many
CASSLAESVYTDTQYF
TGCGCCAGCAGCTTGGCCGAAAGCGTCTACACAGATACGCAGTATTTT
>.|TRBJ1-2|TRBV29-1|many
CSVDWGTYGYTF
TGCAGCGTTGATTGGGGGACCTATGGCTACACCTTC
>.|TRBJ1-5|TRBV5-8|few
CASSSGTVGNQPQHF
TGTGCCAGCAGCTCCGGGACGGTCGGGAATCAGCCCCAGCATTTT
>.|TRBJ1-1|TRBV6-6|few
CASSVGIRAEAFF
TGTGCCAGCAGTGTAGGCATCCGGGCGGAAGCTTTCTTT
>.|TRBJ1-4|TRBV27|many
CASRGGSEKLFF
TGTGCCAGTCGGGGGGGAAGTGAAAAACTGTTTTTT
>.|TRBJ1-3|TRBV20-1|few
CSAIGAGNTIYF
TGCAGTGCTATAGGGGCTGGAAACACCATATATTTT
>.|TRBJ2-7|TRBV5-1|.
CASSLQSASYEQYF
TGCGCCAGCAGCTTGCAGTCAGCCTCCTACGAGCAGTACTTC
>.|TRBJ1-5|TRBV12-3/TRBV12-4|few
CASSFRAHGNQPQHF
TGTGCCAGCAGTTTTCGGGCGCACGGCAATCAGCCCCAGCATTTT
>.|TRBJ1-2|TRBV12-3/TRBV12-4|many
CASSFGQGINYGYTF
TGTGCCAGCAGTTTTGGGCAGGGGATCAACTATGGCTACACCTTC
>.|TRBJ1-4|TRBV12-3/TRBV12-4|.
CASSPQRTLEKLFF
TGTGCCAGCAGTCCACAGAGAACTCTCGAAAAACTGTTTTTT
>TRBD1|TRBJ2-7|TRBV10-3|.
CAISAFLVGQGVRNPGQQYF
TGTGCCATCAGTGCTTTCTTGGTCGGACAGGGTGTCCGGAACCCGGGGCAGCAGTACTTC
>TRBD2|TRBJ2-1|TRBV5-1|few
CASSPPGLAGGYNEQFF
TGCGCCAGCAGCCCCCCGGGGCTAGCGGGGGGTTACAATGAGCAGTTCTTC
>.|TRBJ2-3|TRBV7-9|.
CASSTPTPGGADTQYF
TGTGCCAGCAGCACCCCAACCCCAGGAGGGGCAGATACGCAGTATTTT
>.|TRBJ2-2|TRBV6-4|few
CASSDSVDSNTGELFF
TGTGCCAGCAGTGACTCGGTGGACAGCAACACCGGGGAGCTGTTTTTT
>.|TRBJ2-5|TRBV7-2|few
CASSLGTGHLQETQYF
TGTGCCAGCAGCTTAGGGACGGGCCACTTACAAGAGACCCAGTACTTC
>.|TRBJ1-1|TRBV20-1|many
CSARRKDKPNTEAFF
TGCAGTGCTAGGAGAAAGGACAAACCGAACACTGAAGCTTTCTTT